One sample yielded the 9 T cell receptor beta chains listed below, sequenced in a study of T cells in Graves' hyperthyroidism and ophthalmopathy. RNA transcripts served as the template for amplifying TCR beta CDR3 regions. Primed by the HTBI set, a first-round RT-PCR was run on the TCR CDR3. A single record per CDR3 protein comes from TCRdb applying MiXCR to the multiplex PCR reads. The sample includes roughly 290,000 distinct CDR3 sequences, about an eighth seen only once; the top ten take 7.5% to 8%. Sequencing was performed on blood. All receptors derive from a woman aged 25 to 45 with Graves' hyperthyroidism that later progressed to Graves' ophthalmopathy.

V gene TRBV13 combines with J gene TRBJ2-7, with 9 positions matching TRBD2. The ends lost 6 bases at V and 7 bases at J; junction bases unmatched: 13. Germline V CDR1 and CDR2: PRHDT, FYEKMQ (reference sequence). The CDR3 length is 15 residues. CDR3 residues: CASSSPGTSSNEQYF. The CDR3 DNA reads as TGTGCCAGCAGTTCCCCCGGGACTAGCTCCAATGAGCAGTACTTC.

There are many counts of this clonotype. V and J are TRBV13 and TRBJ2-2; no clear D gene. Germline V lookup: CDR1 PRHDT, CDR2 FYEKMQ (reference sequence). This CDR3 has 16 amino acids. Trimming shortened V by 1 base and J by 0 bases, and 9 bases separated the two germline ends. The CDR3: CASSLASATNTGELFF. CDR3 nucleotide sequence: TGTGCCAGCAGCTTAGCCAGCGCGACGAACACCGGGGAGCTGTTTTTT.

In its sample, this clonotype was seen many times. The chain links TRBV28 to TRBJ1-1; D is undetermined. The CDR3 length is 18 residues. Germline V gives CDR1 MDHEN, CDR2 SYDVKM. Trimming left V 4 bases short and J 1 base short, with 22 bases between. DNA of the CDR3: TGTGCCAGCAGTTCATCCGGACCTACTAGGCGTGCGAACACTGAAGCTTTCTTT. Its protein is CASSSSGPTRRANTEAFF.

This chain links TRBV3-1 with TRBJ1-5, with 8 bases fitting TRBD1. Germline CDR1 is LGHDT and CDR2 is YNNKEL (reference sequence). Trimming cost V 5 bases and J 5 bases; bases outside gene matches: 5. CDR3 length equals 14 residues. The CDR3 DNA reads TGTGCCAGCAGCTGGGCAGGGGGCGATCAGCCCCAGCATTTT. Protein sequence: CASSWAGGDQPQHF.

The rearrangement links TRBV5-4 to TRBJ2-3, with D perhaps TRBD2 (5 bases). The CDR3 consists of 16 residues. CDR1 and CDR2 from the germline V gene are SGHNT and YYREEE (reference sequence). V dropped 0 bases and J dropped 4 bases, with 15 bases sitting between them. CDR3 nucleotides: TGTGCCAGCAGCTTGGGGGCGGGCCCTGGAGCAGATACGCAGTATTTT. Its translation is CASSLGAGPGADTQYF.

The sample holds a few counts of this clonotype. This chain uses TRBV4-1 with TRBJ1-2; 8 bases map to TRBD1. Germline values: CDR1 MGHRA, CDR2 YSYEKL. J was trimmed by 6 bases and V by 4 bases; bases with no gene match: 4. This CDR3 comprises 13 residues. CDR3 nucleotides: TGCGCCAGCAGCCCGCAGGGGGCGGATGGCTACACCTTC. This translates into CASSPQGADGYTF.

A few counts support this clonotype. The DNA of the CDR3 is TGTGCCAGCAGTTACTCGGGAGAGGCTTACGAGCAGTTCTTC. Its protein product is CASSYSGEAYEQFF. The chain couples TRBV6-2 or TRBV6-3 to TRBJ2-1; D is perhaps TRBD2 (5 bases). Trimming took off 0 bases at V and 10 bases at J, with 13 bases between the two ends. The germline gives CDR1 MNHEY, CDR2 SVGEGT. The CDR3 is 14 residues long.

This clonotype was counted only a few times. The chain joins TRBV5-1 to TRBJ2-5; the D is unclear. Trimming cost V 5 bases and J 5 bases, with 13 bases left between them. Germline V CDR1 and CDR2: SGHRS, YFSETQ. CDR3 length: 13 amino acids. DNA of the CDR3: TGCGCCAGCAGATCGTCGACCGGGGAGACCCAGTACTTC. Its translation: CASRSSTGETQYF.

This clonotype has ten or more counts. The V call is TRBV30, the J call TRBJ1-2; D remains unclear. CDR3 length equals 15 residues. Trimming pared 4 bases from V and 6 bases from J, leaving 21 bases between. Germline V lookup: CDR1 GTSNPN, CDR2 SVGIG (reference sequence). The CDR3 region has the DNA TGTGCCTGGACCCATCTAAGAGGGCGAGGGAATGGCTACACCTTC. The encoded protein is CAWTHLRGRGNGYTF.